The rows below give T cell receptor beta chains drawn from one sample of a study of T-cell reconstitution after alpha-beta-depleted transplantation in children. Each CDR3 protein is one row after TCRdb ran MiXCR on the PCR reads. The sample consists of almost 500,000 distinct CDR3 sequences, under 12% of them appearing once. Here the sequenced sample was PBMCs, taken before TCRalphabeta/CD19-depleted stem cell transplant. These TCRs come from a child under 10 years old with inherited bone marrow failure, due to receive a stem cell transplant. Both conserved end residues are part of each CDR3. The D gene is left open where the match is weak. Some rows have no size entry. The others give once, few or many, or a class for an expanded clone.

many,TRBJ2-1,NA,TRBV27,CASSLDIVSSYNEQFF,TGTGCCAGCAGTTTAGATATCGTGTCTTCCTACAATGAGCAGTTCTTC
many,TRBJ1-1,NA,TRBV5-6,CPTGSQDWTTEAFF,TGTCCCACCGGGTCGCAGGATTGGACCACTGAAGCTTTCTTT
many,TRBJ1-1,NA,TRBV3-1,CASSQIPRRGTEAFF,TGTGCCAGCAGCCAAATCCCCCGGCGGGGGACTGAAGCTTTCTTT
many,TRBJ1-1,NA,TRBV7-2,CASSLTETITEAFF,TGTGCCAGCAGCTTAACAGAGACAATCACTGAAGCTTTCTTT
many,TRBJ2-7,TRBD2,TRBV12-3/TRBV12-4,CASSPSSGPSYEQYF,TGTGCCAGCAGTCCTTCTAGCGGCCCCTCCTACGAGCAGTACTTC
many,TRBJ2-1,NA,TRBV12-3/TRBV12-4,CASSFSGPSPIDEQFF,TGTGCCAGCAGCTTTAGTGGGCCTAGTCCTATCGATGAGCAGTTCTTC
few,TRBJ2-3,TRBD1,TRBV29-1,CSVEGEQGALTDTQYF,TGCAGCGTTGAAGGGGAACAGGGGGCCCTGACAGATACGCAGTATTTT
many,TRBJ1-1,NA,TRBV21-1,CASSKGIGDGGTEAFF,TGTGCCAGCAGCAAAGGGATAGGGGATGGGGGCACTGAAGCTTTCTTT
few,TRBJ1-2,NA,TRBV30,CAFSPWVYGYTF,TGTGCCTTTTCTCCCTGGGTCTATGGCTACACCTTC
many,TRBJ1-2,NA,TRBV28,CASSYGNGYTF,TGTGCCAGCAGTTATGGGAATGGCTACACCTTC
many,TRBJ2-1,NA,TRBV20-1,CSARGGGAHDNEQFF,TGCAGTGCTAGAGGCGGTGGAGCGCATGACAATGAGCAGTTCTTC
many,TRBJ2-7,TRBD1,TRBV27,CASSSNRGQYEQYF,TGTGCCAGCAGTTCAAACAGGGGGCAGTACGAGCAGTACTTC
few,TRBJ2-1,TRBD2,TRBV2,CASSGKREPDEQFF,TGTGCCAGCAGTGGAAAGCGGGAACCTGATGAGCAGTTCTTC
few,TRBJ2-3,TRBD2,TRBV28,CASSPPETSVATDTQYF,TGTGCCAGCAGCCCCCCCGAGACTAGCGTCGCCACAGATACGCAGTATTTT
many,TRBJ1-6,NA,TRBV7-2,CASSLSLSNSPLHF,TGTGCCAGCAGCTTAAGTTTGTCTAATTCACCCCTCCACTTT
NA,TRBJ1-1,NA,TRBV28,CASSSRRLRDTEAFF,TGTGCCAGCAGTTCCCGCAGACTAAGGGACACTGAAGCTTTCTTT
many,TRBJ1-4,TRBD1,TRBV20-1,CSASVGQTEKLFF,TGCAGTGCTAGTGTGGGACAGACAGAAAAACTGTTTTTT
many,TRBJ2-7,NA,TRBV10-3,CAISEDRRGSYEQYF,TGTGCCATCAGTGAGGACCGGAGGGGCTCCTACGAGCAGTACTTC
few,TRBJ2-2,NA,TRBV12-3/TRBV12-4,CASSLRSIAAGELFF,TGTGCCAGCAGCCTACGGAGTATCGCCGCCGGGGAGCTGTTTTTT
NA,TRBJ1-4,NA,TRBV29-1,CSVGEDLANEKLFF,TGCAGCGTGGGGGAGGACCTCGCTAATGAAAAACTGTTTTTT
many,TRBJ2-7,NA,TRBV27,CASSFIPGSVYEQYF,TGTGCCAGCAGTTTTATACCCGGATCAGTCTACGAGCAGTACTTC
many,TRBJ2-1,TRBD2,TRBV7-2,CASSPRLAGGYNEQFF,TGTGCCAGCAGCCCCCGACTAGCGGGAGGTTACAATGAGCAGTTCTTC
many,TRBJ2-1,NA,TRBV4-3,CASSLINGVDQFF,TGCGCCAGCAGCCTCATAAACGGGGTAGATCAGTTCTTC
many,TRBJ2-2,TRBD2,TRBV6-2/TRBV6-3,CASSSLAGVGGELFF,TGTGCCAGCAGTTCACTAGCGGGAGTTGGCGGGGAGCTGTTTTTT